The TCR beta chain described here comes from a study of blood T cell repertoires in COVID-19. The assay was immunoSEQ multiplex PCR, and TCRdb's table has in-frame clones only and misses some. The top ten hold 10% to 15% of the sample, which has about 80,000 clones, roughly 87% seen once. The CDR3 consists of 15 residues. V lost 5 bases, J lost 5 bases, and 5 bases stayed unmatched. CDR1 and CDR2 from the germline V gene are LGHDT and YNNKEL (reference sequence). Sequenced input: peripheral blood. The receptor's source is a man at least 80 years old with acute or convalescent COVID-19. V usage is TRBV3-1 (or the pseudogene TRBV3-2) and J usage is TRBJ2-5; 13 bases are a match to TRBD2. CDR3 DNA sequence: TGTGCCAGCAGCGGGACTAGCGGGGTCCTGGAGACCCAGTACTTC. Its protein is CASSGTSGVLETQYF.